The rows below give T cell receptor beta chains drawn from one sample of a study of blood T cell repertoires in COVID-19. Measured with immunoSEQ multiplex PCR; TCRdb has only the in-frame clones, and not every one. The table lists some 200,000 clones, over 70% of them singletons. The sequencing sample was made of peripheral blood. The source is a woman aged 70-85 years with acute or convalescent COVID-19. Each CDR3 is given with its conserved first and last residue. D genes are given only for firm matches. Where a row states a size, it is once, few, many or the class of an expanded clone; other rows omit it.

v_gene	j_gene	abundance	d_gene	CDR3aa	CDR3nt
TRBV27	TRBJ2-1	NA	NA	CASSSDYEGEQFF	TGTGCCAGCAGTTCGGACTACGAAGGAGAGCAGTTCTTC
TRBV27	TRBJ1-1	NA	NA	CASSFIPRGGGTEAFF	TGTGCCAGCAGTTTTATCCCTCGGGGGGGCGGGACTGAAGCTTTCTTT
TRBV14	TRBJ2-6	NA	NA	CASSRQISGANVLTF	TGTGCCAGCAGTCGACAGATCTCTGGGGCCAACGTCCTGACTTTC
TRBV10-2	TRBJ1-6	NA	NA	CASRLSDNSPLHF	TGCGCCAGCAGACTTTCCGATAATTCACCCCTCCACTTT
TRBV19	TRBJ2-1	once	TRBD2	CASSIMTSGRAGGNEQFF	TGTGCCAGTAGTATAATGACTAGCGGGAGGGCTGGGGGAAATGAGCAGTTCTTC
TRBV18	TRBJ2-7	NA	NA	CASSPRSGDPYEQYF	TGTGCCAGCTCACCAAGGTCAGGGGATCCCTACGAGCAGTACTTC
TRBV19	TRBJ1-1	NA	TRBD1	CASSRQGWTEAFF	TGTGCCAGTAGTCGACAGGGATGGACTGAAGCTTTCTTT
TRBV7-2	TRBJ2-1	NA	NA	CASSQDYYNEQFF	TGTGCCAGCAGCCAGGACTACTACAATGAGCAGTTCTTC
TRBV12-3/TRBV12-4	TRBJ1-5	NA	NA	CASSFSEEQPQHF	TGTGCCAGCAGTTTTAGCGAGGAACAGCCCCAGCATTTT
TRBV18	TRBJ2-7	many	TRBD1	CASSPKTGVEYEQYF	TGTGCCAGCTCACCAAAGACAGGGGTGGAGTACGAGCAGTACTTC
TRBV9	TRBJ2-3	NA	TRBD2	CASSPREAGVDTQYF	TGTGCCAGCAGCCCGCGAGAAGCGGGAGTCGATACGCAGTATTTT
TRBV28	TRBJ2-3	NA	TRBD2	CASSQGGQSIDTQYF	TGTGCCAGCAGCCAGGGAGGGCAAAGCATAGATACGCAGTATTTT
TRBV6-1	TRBJ1-2	NA	NA	CASSESGLGQFIRYTF	TGTGCCAGCAGTGAATCCGGGTTAGGACAGTTTATCCGCTACACCTTC
TRBV15	TRBJ2-1	once	NA	CATSRARYPGPHNEQFF	TGTGCCACCAGCAGAGCACGTTACCCAGGGCCCCACAATGAGCAGTTCTTC
TRBV6-1	TRBJ2-5	NA	TRBD1	CASSETGGRGETQYF	TGTGCCAGCAGTGAAACAGGGGGTAGAGGGGAGACCCAGTACTTC
TRBV18	TRBJ2-7	NA	TRBD1	CASSPTGASYEQYF	TGTGCCAGCTCACCAACAGGGGCCTCCTACGAGCAGTACTTC
TRBV9	TRBJ2-7	once	TRBD2	CASSVGGKSGSLREQYF	TGTGCCAGCAGCGTAGGAGGGAAAAGCGGGAGCCTTCGGGAGCAGTACTTC
TRBV28	TRBJ1-5	NA	NA	CASMTTGNQPQHF	TGTGCCAGTATGACCACAGGAAATCAGCCCCAGCATTTT
TRBV6-5	TRBJ2-7	NA	NA	CASSYSALASYEQYF	TGTGCCAGCAGTTACTCGGCCCTGGCCTCCTACGAGCAGTACTTC
TRBV19	TRBJ2-1	NA	NA	CASNPDTYSYNEQFF	TGTGCCAGTAATCCGGACACCTACTCCTACAATGAGCAGTTCTTC
TRBV10-3	TRBJ2-1	NA	NA	CAISQNAGVGYNEQFF	TGTGCCATCAGTCAGAACGCAGGGGTGGGCTACAATGAGCAGTTCTTC